Listed here are 29 T cell receptor beta chains from one sample, sequenced in a study of T cells in Graves' hyperthyroidism and ophthalmopathy. Researchers amplified the TCR beta CDR3 regions from RNA transcripts. Primed by the HTBI set, a first-round RT-PCR was run on the TCR CDR3. MiXCR, run by TCRdb on the multiplex PCR reads, gives a single entry per CDR3 protein. Seen here are 490,000 or so distinct CDR3 sequences, 46% observed once, and the top ten hold about 45%. Sample: peripheral blood or thyroid tissue (not recorded which). The source of these receptors is an adult woman with Graves' disease, either hyperthyroidism or ophthalmopathy (not recorded which).

This clonotype was counted at least ten times. CDR3 in amino acids: CASSLATVRGEQYF. In nucleotides, the CDR3 is TGTGCCAGCAGCTTAGCAACAGTTCGGGGCGAGCAGTACTTC. The genes are TRBV7-8 and TRBJ2-7; weak D call: TRBD2 (5 bases). Trimming removed 0 bases at V and 6 bases at J, with 12 bases between. From germline, CDR1 is SGHVS and CDR2 FQNEAQ. The CDR3 runs to 14 residues.

The chain joins TRBV20-1 to TRBJ2-5, with 9 bases matching TRBD1. The CDR3 is made up of 13 amino acids. The germline V gene has CDR1 DFQATT and CDR2 SNEGSKA (reference sequence). With 7 bases clipped from V and 5 bases from J, the junction kept 8 bases outside the gene matches. The CDR3 coding sequence is TGCAGTGTCAGAAGGGGACAGGGTGAGACCCAGTACTTC. Residues: CSVRRGQGETQYF.

The chain carries TRBV5-4 and TRBJ1-2; perhaps TRBD1 as D (5 bases). In germline, CDR1 is SGHNT, CDR2 YYREEE (reference sequence). V shed 3 bases and J shed 2 bases, with 11 bases lying between them. The CDR3 spans 14 residues. CDR3 sequence (DNA): TGTGCCAGCAGCTCCCCCGGGGGAAACTATGGCTACACCTTC. It specifies CASSSPGGNYGYTF.

A word on this clonotype: No conserved phenylalanine or tryptophan ends this CDR3, so it is likely a read error. Because the CDR3's place on the DNA is in doubt, the DNA is left out and the CDR3 is given as listed by TCRdb. The chain employs TRBV15 and TRBJ1-4; whether TRBD1, the table's D call, matches the DNA was not checked. Per the germline V gene, CDR1 is LNHNV and CDR2 is YYDKDF (reference sequence). The CDR3 is 11 amino acids in total, end residues counted. The CDR3 sequence: CATSRAGRNFN.

The rearrangement uses TRBV29-1 and TRBJ2-7, with 8 nucleotides matching TRBD2. J was trimmed by 2 bases and V by 8 bases; bases with no gene match: 8. The CDR3 extends over 13 amino acids. Germline values: CDR1 SQVTM, CDR2 ANQGSEA. The CDR3 sequence: CSRLAGAAYEQYF. The DNA for the CDR3 is TGCAGCCGTCTAGCGGGCGCCGCCTACGAGCAGTACTTC.

This chain joins TRBV6-4 and TRBJ2-7, with D possibly matching TRBD1 (6 bases). Germline loops: CDR1 MRHNA, CDR2 SNTAGT. The CDR3 contains 15 residues. Trimming left V 0 bases short and J 3 bases short, with 12 bases between. The CDR3: CASSDSDRPCYEQYF. The CDR3 coding sequence is TGTGCCAGCAGTGACTCGGACAGACCCTGCTACGAGCAGTACTTC.

The rearrangement joins TRBV2 to TRBJ2-3, with TRBD1 matching 8 bases. CDR3 length equals 14 residues. V was pared by 7 bases and J by 5 bases, with 8 bases of the junction left unmatched. Germline lookup yields CDR1 SNHLY and CDR2 FYNNEI. The CDR3 DNA follows: TGTGCCAGCAAGCGACAGGGGCAGGGAGATACGCAGTATTTT. Amino acids: CASKRQGQGDTQYF.

This clonotype appeared many times. The chain couples TRBV10-3 to TRBJ1-5; D is possibly TRBD1 (5 bases). The V end lost 7 bases, the J end lost 0 bases, and 10 bases lay between the germline ends. CDR3 size: 14 residues. Germline V gene lookup returns CDR1 ENHRY and CDR2 SYGVKD. Here the CDR3 DNA reads TGTGCCATCAAATCGACAGATAGCAATCAGCCCCAGCATTTT. Its translation: CAIKSTDSNQPQHF.

V usage is TRBV10-3 and J usage is TRBJ2-7, with no clear D. The CDR3 has 15 amino acids. V lost 9 bases to trimming and J lost 6 bases, with 24 bases between them. Germline V lookup: CDR1 ENHRY, CDR2 SYGVKD. CDR3 sequence: CAMSRERPSSGEQYF. The CDR3 nucleotides are TGTGCCATGTCCAGAGAAAGGCCGTCTTCCGGCGAGCAGTACTTC.

This sequence joins TRBV29-1 and TRBJ1-3, with no clear D. V shed 7 bases and J shed 4 bases, with 11 bases lying between them. Looked up from germline, CDR1 is SQVTM and CDR2 is ANQGSEA. The length of the CDR3 is 12 residues. CDR3 residues: CSAEAWGNTIYF. The CDR3 region has the DNA TGCAGCGCGGAAGCGTGGGGAAACACCATATATTTT.

This clonotype appeared many times. V usage is TRBV20-1 and J usage is TRBJ1-6, with a weak D call TRBD1 (5 bases). V was cut by 8 bases and J by 7 bases, with 15 bases left in between. Germline V CDR1 and CDR2: DFQATT, SNEGSKA (reference sequence). The CDR3 contains 13 residues. The CDR3 sequence: CSPQRGINSPLHF. DNA for the CDR3: TGCAGTCCTCAGCGGGGGATAAATTCACCCCTCCACTTT.

This clonotype was detected ten times or more. The chain links TRBV12-3 or TRBV12-4 to TRBJ1-1; no reliable D call. This CDR3 has 14 amino acids. Trimming left V 7 bases short and J 1 base short, with 13 bases between. The CDR3 coding sequence is TGTGCCAGCACCGGGTCGGTGAGGAACACTGAAGCTTTCTTT. It specifies CASTGSVRNTEAFF.

This clonotype has only a few counts. The CDR3 sequence is CAIRPGQGNTEAFF. The CDR3 DNA sequence: TGTGCCATCAGACCCGGACAGGGGAACACTGAAGCTTTCTTT. V usage is TRBV10-3 and J usage is TRBJ1-1, with 8 bases aligning to TRBD1. This CDR3 is 14 amino acids long. The V gene's germline CDR1 is ENHRY and CDR2 SYGVKD. J was trimmed by 1 base and V by 6 bases; bases with no gene match: 4.

J is TRBJ1-6 and V is TRBV11-1, with TRBD1 matching 8 bases. Germline V gives CDR1 SGHAT, CDR2 FQDESV (reference sequence). With V trimmed by 2 bases and J by 4 bases, 7 bases remained unmatched. This CDR3 comprises 17 residues. The CDR3 is CASSLSQGQDYNSPLHF. Written as DNA, the CDR3 is TGTGCCAGCAGCTTAAGCCAGGGACAGGATTATAATTCACCCCTCCACTTT.

The sample holds many counts of this clonotype. This chain uses TRBV7-2 with TRBJ2-2; 7 bases fit TRBD2. The CDR3 is 21 amino acids. Germline-derived CDR1 and CDR2 are SGHTA and FQGNSA. Trimming cost V 6 bases and J 4 bases; bases outside gene matches: 26. CDR3 coding DNA: TGTGCCAGCAGAACCCCCCTGGAGTGGGAGGGCCATCGGGCCTCCACCGGGGAGCTGTTTTTT. Its protein product is CASRTPLEWEGHRASTGELFF.

The V and J genes are TRBV20-1 and TRBJ1-4; D uncertain. This CDR3 is built from 14 residues. CDR1 and CDR2 (germline): DFQATT, SNEGSKA (reference sequence). The V gene lost 6 bases and the J gene lost 6 bases, with 17 bases spanning the gap. The CDR3: CSALSTSRDEKLFF. CDR3 DNA sequence: TGCAGTGCCCTTTCGACTTCACGAGATGAAAAACTGTTTTTT.

In this sample, this clonotype turned up many times. This chain links TRBV7-9 with TRBJ1-1; the D gene is possibly TRBD1 (5 bases). V shed 5 bases and J shed 6 bases, with 13 bases lying between them. The CDR3 runs 13 residues. Germline CDR1 SEHNR, CDR2 FQNEAQ (reference sequence). In DNA, the CDR3 is TGTGCCAGCAGCCGTAGCGGGGGGGCTGAAGCTTTCTTT. As protein: CASSRSGGAEAFF.

The rearrangement joins TRBV5-1 to TRBJ2-6; 12 bases agree with TRBD2. Trimming took 0 bases from V and 0 from J; bases not matched to a gene: 4. The germline CDR1 and CDR2 sequences are SGHRS and YFSETQ. This CDR3 is 19 amino acids long. CDR3 residues: CASSLGTSGESSGANVLTF. The CDR3 bases are TGCGCCAGCAGCTTGGGGACTAGCGGGGAGAGCTCTGGGGCCAACGTCCTGACTTTC.

The sample holds many counts of this clonotype. The J gene is TRBJ1-1, the V gene TRBV5-1; TRBD1 matches 8 bases. Germline CDR1 and CDR2: SGHRS and YFSETQ. The CDR3 sequence is 14 residues long. V shed 0 bases and J 6 bases; nucleotides not matched to a gene: 4. DNA of the CDR3: TGCGCCAGCAGCTTGGCCGGGACAGGCGCTGAAGCTTTCTTT. The encoded protein is CASSLAGTGAEAFF. The variable domain in full, with the rest retrieved from reference TRBV5-1 and TRBJ1-1, is KAGVTQTPRYLIKTRGQQVTLSCSPISGHRSVSWYQQTPGQGLQFLFEYFSETQRNKGNFPGRFSGRQFSNSRSEMNVSTLELGDSALYLCASSLAGTGAEAFFGQGTRLTVV.

V and J are TRBV10-3 and TRBJ2-6; maybe TRBD2 (5 bases). The germline CDR1 and CDR2 sequences are ENHRY and SYGVKD. The CDR3 is 17 amino acids. V lost 1 base and J lost 4, with 14 bases in between. CDR3 nucleotide sequence: TGTGCCATCAGTGAGTTGTGGGCGGGCTTGGGGGCCAACGTCCTGACTTTC. Residues: CAISELWAGLGANVLTF.

The CDR3 is CSAQAGLAAYEQYF. Here the CDR3 DNA reads TGCAGTGCCCAAGCGGGACTAGCGGCTTACGAGCAGTACTTC. This rearrangement joins TRBV20-1 to TRBJ2-7; 11 bases align to TRBD2. V was clipped by 6 bases and J by 4 bases; unmatched bases: 8. The CDR3 length is 14 residues. Germline values: CDR1 DFQATT, CDR2 SNEGSKA (reference sequence).

The genes are TRBV7-2 and TRBJ1-2; D ambiguous. In germline, CDR1 is SGHTA, CDR2 FQGNSA. Trimming pared 4 bases from V and 8 bases from J, leaving 17 bases between. The length of the CDR3 is 14 residues. CDR3 coding DNA: TGTGCCAGCAGCTCGGACGGCATCCTAACGGGCTACACCTTC. Protein: CASSSDGILTGYTF. Using reference TRBV7-2 and TRBJ1-2 for the parts outside the CDR3, the full variable domain is GAGVSQSPSNKVTEKGKDVELRCDPISGHTALYWYRQSLGQGLEFLIYFQGNSAPDKSGLPSDRFSAERTGGSVSTLTIQRTQQEDSAVYLCASSSDGILTGYTFGSGTRLTVV.

As regards this clonotype: At one end the junction does not follow the germline gene, possibly because of a read error. This chain uses TRBV7-6 with TRBJ2-7; the D call may be TRBD1 or TRBD2 (5 bases each). The CDR3 spans 13 residues. Germline V CDR1 and CDR2: SGHVS, FNYEAQ. CDR3 DNA sequence: TGTGCCAGCAGCCCCGACGAGGGGCTCCCCGTCTGCTTC. Translating it yields CASSPDEGLPVCF.

On this clonotype: A much larger clonotype is one base distant, so this may be a read error. Here the CDR3 DNA reads TGTGCCATCAGGACCGAGCATGGCTACACCTTC. This gives the protein CAIRTEHGYTF. The rearrangement joins TRBV10-3 to TRBJ1-2; no firm D call. The CDR3 has 11 amino acids. CDR1 is ENHRY, CDR2 SYGVKD, per germline. Between the trimmed V and J ends, which lost 6 bases and 6 bases, there was a span of 8 bases.

This clonotype appeared many times. In nucleotides, the CDR3 is TGCGCCAGCAGCTTGGATGGGGGGCCGTATGGCTACACCTTC. Translating it yields CASSLDGGPYGYTF. This chain joins TRBV5-1 and TRBJ1-2; D might be TRBD1 (6 bases). This CDR3 spans 14 amino acids. The germline V and J ends were trimmed by 0 bases and 5 bases, with 11 bases remaining between them. The germline gives CDR1 SGHRS, CDR2 YFSETQ.

This clonotype was recorded a few times. V gene TRBV24-1 combines with J gene TRBJ2-5; 8 bases map to TRBD1. This CDR3 is 15 amino acids long. Germline assignment: CDR1 KGHDR and CDR2 SFDVKD. V dropped 4 bases and J dropped 3; count of bases not matched to a gene: 6. CDR3 sequence reads: CATSDAGTGKETQYF. CDR3 coding DNA: TGTGCCACCAGTGACGCCGGGACAGGAAAAGAGACCCAGTACTTC.

This clonotype was seen just once. Given a much more abundant clone one base away, this may be a read error. The DNA of the CDR3 is TGCGCCAGCAGCCATCGCGGGGGGGTGGTGGACACTGAAGCTTTCTTT. This translates into CASSHRGGVVDTEAFF. The rearrangement links TRBV4-1 to TRBJ1-1, with D possibly TRBD1 on 5 matching bases. The CDR3 covers 16 residues. Germline assignment: CDR1 MGHRA and CDR2 YSYEKL. V was cut by 3 bases and J by 3 bases, with 17 bases left in between.

In this sample, this clonotype turned up many times. The chain employs TRBV7-2 and TRBJ1-5, with a tentative D call TRBD1 (5 bases). Trimming pared 5 bases from V and 6 bases from J, leaving 14 bases between. CDR3 length: 14 residues. Germline values: CDR1 SGHTA, CDR2 FQGNSA. In DNA form, the CDR3 reads TGTGCCAGCAGCGTTTGGGGGGGTGGTCAGCCCCAGCATTTT. Residues: CASSVWGGGQPQHF.

This clonotype was recorded many times. V gene TRBV6-1 combines with J gene TRBJ1-1; D remains ambiguous. Deletions cut 4 bases from V and 6 bases from J, with 12 bases between. The germline CDR1 and CDR2 sequences are MNHNS and SASEGT. This CDR3 spans 13 amino acids. The CDR3 nucleotides are TGTGCCAGCAGTGCGAGGACGTCCTCTGAAGCTTTCTTT. Translation gives CASSARTSSEAFF.